The sequence of this TCR beta chain was determined in a study of blood T cell repertoires in COVID-19. Study at large: Acute and convalescent COVID-19 samples came from the United States, Italy and Spain. The analysed material was cDNA or gDNA that came from T cells, B-cell-depleted T cells, or PBMCs.

How the authors handled the data: From reference gene primer amplification, estimates of nucleated cell counts were derived. Produced via immunoSEQ multiplex PCR; TCRdb's table is partial and in-frame only. Clonal size and the V and J genes are those of that table, whereas D and trimming came from the DNA. The repertoire includes hundreds of thousands of clones, about 87% of them detected once, and around 9.3% sits in the top ten. The study counted Cohort 3 donors as recovered given two negative PCRs, clearance, or symptom resolution. This clonotype originated in a woman younger than 35 who had recovered from COVID-19. The sample was PBMCs or T cells enriched from blood (not recorded which).

The CDR3 here is CASSLIRGGWPFDTQYF. The CDR3 DNA sequence: TGTGCCAGCAGCTTAATTCGGGGTGGGTGGCCTTTCGATACGCAGTATTTT. The rearrangement uses TRBV7-9 and TRBJ2-3; the D gene is possibly TRBD2 (5 bases). This CDR3 spans 17 amino acids. The V gene lost 2 bases and the J gene lost 6 bases, with 21 bases spanning the gap. The germline CDR1 and CDR2 sequences are SEHNR and FQNEAQ (reference sequence).